The subject of this entry is one T cell receptor (beta chain). This CDR3 region has 11 residues. Looked up from germline, CDR1 is MDHEN and CDR2 is SYDVKM. V dropped 6 bases and J dropped 5 bases, with 7 bases sitting between them. The data derive from a study of blood T cell repertoires in COVID-19. Study overall: The origin of the acute and convalescent COVID-19 samples was the United States, Italy and Spain. PBMCs, B-cell-depleted T cells, or T cells were the source of the cDNA or gDNA that made up the material.

Original analysis: Reference gene primer amplification gave nucleated cell count estimates. Method: immunoSEQ multiplex PCR; TCRdb's copy keeps in-frame clones and lacks some. V and J calls and clone size are given by that table; D and trimming were obtained from the DNA. The top ten hold 10% of the sample, which has some 100,000 clones, approximately 89% seen once. Sequenced: peripheral blood. This TCR was recovered from a man aged 50-60 years with acute or convalescent COVID-19. The chain links TRBV28 to TRBJ1-2; tentative D call: TRBD1 (5 bases). The CDR3 DNA sequence: TGTGCCAGCAGGACAGTTTATGGCTACACCTTC. Its protein is CASRTVYGYTF.